This entry is about one T cell receptor (beta chain). Its cognate antigen has yet to be identified. Per-base qualities were not stored, and no clone one base away is much larger. V and J lose 0 bases and 4 bases, and a span of 12 bases separates them. Inclusive of the bounding cysteine and phenylalanine, the CDR3 is 15 residues long. CDR3 DNA is the only sequence kept; it has 45 bases, read in frame from the first base. The CDR1 and CDR2 encoded by the germline V gene are SGHVS and FQNEAQ. The CDR3 regions of human TCRbeta chains were analyzed by immunosequencing. Turning to the authors' computational methods: Repertoire TCRs were matched against a reference library of SARS-CoV-2-specific TCRs generated with the MIRA antigen-specificity platform. Breadth was defined as the fraction of unique TCRs that were SARS-CoV-2-associated, and depth was defined as the fraction of total T cells that were SARS-CoV-2-associated. Using the MIRA data, every spike-specific TCR was mapped to the spike region that the TCR reacted to and assigned to either a CD4 or a CD8 class. Log10-transformed breadth and depth values were compared by one-way ANOVA with Sidak's multiple comparisons tests. As stored in TCRdb, this immuneACCESS dataset retains in-frame rearrangements with V and J assigned. A fraction of the clones does not appear; measured against another copy, unresolved V genes explain less than half of the discrepancy, and the remainder lacks a known reason. The D gene and trimming were derived from the DNA, and the V and J assignments and clone size from that table. This sample is represented by tens of thousands of clones; 70% to 90% of them were singletons. Together, the top ten hold over 4% of the sample.

This sample's time point label indicates: about 28 days (+/-7) after the second vaccine dose. AZD1222 recipients with second doses at about 4 weeks or about 12 weeks were pooled, because spike-specific TCR depth and breadth did not differ between schedules. The vaccinee samples were drawn from two UK trials, COV001 and COV002, one of which was a single-blind randomized controlled phase 2/3 trial testing AZD1222 (ChAdOx1 nCoV-19) in healthy adults. For TCRbeta chain sequencing, PBMC samples from trial participants were taken at day 0 and at day 28 after the second dose. This record belongs to a study of T cell responses to AZD1222 COVID-19 vaccine (dated by TCRdb to the early 2020s). For the wider study: TCR sequencing covered roughly 230 trial participants: 200 to 210 given two doses of AZD1222 and 26 given two doses of MenACWY control vaccine. Trial participants were enrolled by age into subgroups of 18-55, 56-69 and 70-plus years, and about 150, 27 and 61 TCR-sequenced participants, respectively, were included in these subgroups. Broader findings and caveats from the paper: Vaccine-associated CD4 TCRs spanned the whole spike protein, with dominant responses in regions 160-218 and 743-854. Reportedly, close to half of the unique spike-specific TCRs recognized epitopes lying outside the regions that are mutated in the B.1.351 and B.1.1.7 variants. Participants were mostly white British and included more females than males, and it was suggested by the authors that clonal diversity may have been underestimated. No day 14 peak-response samples were available, so repertoires were characterized only after the peak T cell response. Only 5 to 7 AZD1222 recipients were SARS-CoV-2 seropositive at baseline, limiting conclusions about previously exposed vaccinees. In the small 56-69-year group, the increase in depth fell short of significance, most likely because of low power. Spike-specific TCR breadth and depth rose significantly after two AZD1222 doses compared with day 0 and with MenACWY recipients.

The sequence links TRBV7-8 to TRBJ1-2, with the D gene not confidently named. Sequenced here: peripheral blood, sampled 28 days after the second AZD1222 dose. This sequence originates from an adult who received the AZD1222 COVID-19 vaccine. The CDR3 sequence is CASSLARRVGYGYTF. The nucleotide sequence reads TGTGCCAGCAGCTTAGCGCGAAGGGTTGGCTATGGCTACACCTTC.